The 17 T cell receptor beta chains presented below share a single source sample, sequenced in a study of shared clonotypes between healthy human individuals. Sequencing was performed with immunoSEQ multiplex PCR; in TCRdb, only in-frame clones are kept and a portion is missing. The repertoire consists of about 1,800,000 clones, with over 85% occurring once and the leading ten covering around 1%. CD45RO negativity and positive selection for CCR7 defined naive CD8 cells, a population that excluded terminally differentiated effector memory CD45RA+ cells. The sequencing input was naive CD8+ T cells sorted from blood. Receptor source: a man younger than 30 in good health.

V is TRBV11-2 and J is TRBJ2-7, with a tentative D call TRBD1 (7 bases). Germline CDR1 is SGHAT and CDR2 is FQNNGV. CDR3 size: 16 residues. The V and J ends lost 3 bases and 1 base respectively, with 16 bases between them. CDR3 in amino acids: CASSFRRDSMSYEQYF. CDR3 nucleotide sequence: TGTGCCAGCAGCTTTAGGAGGGACAGTATGTCCTACGAGCAGTACTTC.

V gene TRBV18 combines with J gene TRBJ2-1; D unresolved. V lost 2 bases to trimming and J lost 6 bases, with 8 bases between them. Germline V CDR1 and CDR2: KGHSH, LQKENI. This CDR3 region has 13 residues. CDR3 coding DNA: TGTGCCAGCTCACCAGTCAGAGTCAATGAGCAGTTCTTC. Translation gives CASSPVRVNEQFF.

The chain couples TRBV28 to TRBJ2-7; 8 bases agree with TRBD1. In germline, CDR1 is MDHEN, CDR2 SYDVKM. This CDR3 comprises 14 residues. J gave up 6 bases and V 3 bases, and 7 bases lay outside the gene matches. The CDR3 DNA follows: TGTGCCAGCAGTTTCCAGGGGGCGACGGGCGAGCAGTACTTC. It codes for CASSFQGATGEQYF.

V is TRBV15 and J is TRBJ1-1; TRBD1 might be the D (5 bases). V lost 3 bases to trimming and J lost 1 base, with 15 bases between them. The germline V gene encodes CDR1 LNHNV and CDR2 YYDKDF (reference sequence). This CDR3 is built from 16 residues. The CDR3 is CATSSVPGRGNTEAFF. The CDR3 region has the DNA TGTGCCACCAGCAGTGTTCCAGGGAGAGGGAACACTGAAGCTTTCTTT. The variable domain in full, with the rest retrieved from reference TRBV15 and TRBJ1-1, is DAMVIQNPRYQVTQFGKPVTLSCSQTLNHNVMYWYQQKSSQAPKLLFHYYDKDFNNEADTPDNFQSRRPNTSFCFLDIRSPGLGDTAMYLCATSSVPGRGNTEAFFGQGTRLTVV.

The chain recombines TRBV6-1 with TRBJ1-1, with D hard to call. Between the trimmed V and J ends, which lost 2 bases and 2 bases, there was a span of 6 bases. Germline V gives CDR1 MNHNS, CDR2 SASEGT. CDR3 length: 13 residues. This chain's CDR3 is CASSEPQNTEAFF. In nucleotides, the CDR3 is TGTGCCAGCAGTGAACCACAAAACACTGAAGCTTTCTTT.

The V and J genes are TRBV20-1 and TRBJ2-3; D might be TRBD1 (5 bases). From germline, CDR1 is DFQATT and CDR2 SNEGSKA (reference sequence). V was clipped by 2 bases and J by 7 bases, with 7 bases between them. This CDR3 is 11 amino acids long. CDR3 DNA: TGCAGTGCTAGACAGGGTAATACGCAGTATTTT. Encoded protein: CSARQGNTQYF.

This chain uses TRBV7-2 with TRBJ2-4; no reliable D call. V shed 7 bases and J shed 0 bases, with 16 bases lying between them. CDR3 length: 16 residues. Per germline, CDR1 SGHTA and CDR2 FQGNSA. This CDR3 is CASISAVWLAKNIQYF. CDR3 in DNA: TGTGCCAGCATCTCTGCGGTCTGGTTAGCCAAAAACATTCAGTACTTC.

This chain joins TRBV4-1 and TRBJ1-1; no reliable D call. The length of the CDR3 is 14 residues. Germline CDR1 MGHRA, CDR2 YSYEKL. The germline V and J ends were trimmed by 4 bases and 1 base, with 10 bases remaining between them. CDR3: CASSRPTGNTEAFF. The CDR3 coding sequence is TGCGCCAGCAGCCGACCGACTGGGAACACTGAAGCTTTCTTT.

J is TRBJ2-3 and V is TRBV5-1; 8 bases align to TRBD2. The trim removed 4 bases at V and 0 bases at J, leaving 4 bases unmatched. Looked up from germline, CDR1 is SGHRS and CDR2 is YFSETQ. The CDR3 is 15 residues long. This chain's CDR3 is CASSDGGASTDTQYF. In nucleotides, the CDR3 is TGCGCCAGCAGCGACGGGGGGGCCAGCACAGATACGCAGTATTTT. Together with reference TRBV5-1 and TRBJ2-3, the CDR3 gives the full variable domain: KAGVTQTPRYLIKTRGQQVTLSCSPISGHRSVSWYQQTPGQGLQFLFEYFSETQRNKGNFPGRFSGRQFSNSRSEMNVSTLELGDSALYLCASSDGGASTDTQYFGPGTRLTVL.

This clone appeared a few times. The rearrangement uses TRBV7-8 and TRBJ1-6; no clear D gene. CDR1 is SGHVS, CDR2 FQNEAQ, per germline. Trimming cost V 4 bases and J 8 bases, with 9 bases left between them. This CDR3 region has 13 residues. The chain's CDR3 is CASSSDGDSPLHF. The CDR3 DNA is TGTGCCAGCAGCTCGGACGGCGATTCACCCCTCCACTTT.

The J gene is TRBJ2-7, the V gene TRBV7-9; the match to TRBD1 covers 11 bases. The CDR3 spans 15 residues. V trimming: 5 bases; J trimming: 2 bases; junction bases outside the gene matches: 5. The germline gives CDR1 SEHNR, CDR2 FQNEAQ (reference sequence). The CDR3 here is CASSLGQGVAYEQYF. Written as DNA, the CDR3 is TGTGCCAGCAGCCTGGGACAGGGGGTGGCCTACGAGCAGTACTTC.

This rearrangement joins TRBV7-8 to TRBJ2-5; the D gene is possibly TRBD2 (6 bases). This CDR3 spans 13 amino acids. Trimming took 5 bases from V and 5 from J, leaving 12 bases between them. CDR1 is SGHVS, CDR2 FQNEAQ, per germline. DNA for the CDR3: TGTGCCAGCAGCGCGGGACTCAAGGAGACCCAGTACTTC. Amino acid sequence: CASSAGLKETQYF.

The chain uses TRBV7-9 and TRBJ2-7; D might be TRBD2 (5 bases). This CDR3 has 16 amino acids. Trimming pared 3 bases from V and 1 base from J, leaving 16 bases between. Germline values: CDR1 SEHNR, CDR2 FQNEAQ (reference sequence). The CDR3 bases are TGTGCCAGCAGCTTCGGGTGGAGCGGTTCGTCCTACGAGCAGTACTTC. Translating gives CASSFGWSGSSYEQYF.

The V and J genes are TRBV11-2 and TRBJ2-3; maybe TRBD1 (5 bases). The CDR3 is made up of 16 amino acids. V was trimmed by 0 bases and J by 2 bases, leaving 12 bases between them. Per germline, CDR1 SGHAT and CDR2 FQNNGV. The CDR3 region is CASSLEGPTVTDTQYF. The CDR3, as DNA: TGTGCCAGCAGCTTAGAGGGGCCCACAGTCACAGATACGCAGTATTTT.

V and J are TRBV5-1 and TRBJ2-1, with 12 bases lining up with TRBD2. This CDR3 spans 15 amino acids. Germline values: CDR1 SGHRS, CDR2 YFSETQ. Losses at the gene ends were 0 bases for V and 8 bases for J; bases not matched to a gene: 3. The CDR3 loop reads CASSLALAGGHEQFF. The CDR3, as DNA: TGCGCCAGCAGCTTGGCGCTAGCGGGGGGGCATGAGCAGTTCTTC.

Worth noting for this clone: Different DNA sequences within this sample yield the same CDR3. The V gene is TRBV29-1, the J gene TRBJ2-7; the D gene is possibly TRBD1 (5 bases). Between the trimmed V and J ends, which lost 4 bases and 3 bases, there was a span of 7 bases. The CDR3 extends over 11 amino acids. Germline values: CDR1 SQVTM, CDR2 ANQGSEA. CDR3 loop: CSVARDYEQYF. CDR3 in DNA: TGCAGCGTTGCCAGGGACTACGAGCAGTACTTC.

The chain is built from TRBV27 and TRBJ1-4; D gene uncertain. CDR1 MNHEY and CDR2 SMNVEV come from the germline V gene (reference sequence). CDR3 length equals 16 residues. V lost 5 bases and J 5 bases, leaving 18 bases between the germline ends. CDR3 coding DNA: TGTGCCAGCAGTCTCATACCGGGAGCTACCAATGAAAAACTGTTTTTT. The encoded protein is CASSLIPGATNEKLFF.